This T cell receptor (beta chain) was sequenced during a study of blood T cells in healthy people across ages. Whole-study results and caveats: Measured against age, TCR beta diversity per million T cells decreased in a roughly linear manner.

Comment on this clonotype: Its antigen is still unknown.

Germline CDR1 and CDR2: MNHEY and SVGEGT. The trim removed 5 bases at V and 6 bases at J, leaving 10 bases unmatched. This CDR3 region has 16 residues. Primed by a sample-barcoded 5' primer and a J-beta primer mix, a second PCR proceeded for 7 to 11 cycles. TCRdb used MiXCR to reprocess the 5' RACE reads, holding one entry per CDR3 protein. The sample carries around 1.5 million distinct CDR3 sequences, 42% recorded once. This chain links TRBV6-2 or TRBV6-3 with TRBJ2-1, with TRBD2 identical over 10 bases. This TCR was recovered from a woman under 30 in good health. The sample consisted of blood. CDR3 amino acids: CASSPLAGVGLNEQFF. CDR3 DNA sequence: TGTGCCAGCAGTCCCCTAGCGGGAGTGGGTCTCAATGAGCAGTTCTTC.